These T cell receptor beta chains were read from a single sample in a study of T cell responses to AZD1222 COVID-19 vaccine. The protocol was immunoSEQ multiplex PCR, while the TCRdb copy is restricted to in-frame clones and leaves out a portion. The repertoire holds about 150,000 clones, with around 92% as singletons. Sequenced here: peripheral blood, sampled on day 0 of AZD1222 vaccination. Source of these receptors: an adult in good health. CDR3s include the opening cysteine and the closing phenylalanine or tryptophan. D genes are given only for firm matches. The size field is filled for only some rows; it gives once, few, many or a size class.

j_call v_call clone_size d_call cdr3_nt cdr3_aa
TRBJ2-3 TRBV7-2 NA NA TGTGCCAGCAGCCCGGAAATTCTAAAGGCGCAAGATACGCAGTATTTT CASSPEILKAQDTQYF
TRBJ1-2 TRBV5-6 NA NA TGTGCCAGCAGCTTGGCCGAGGGTTGGGTAGGCTACACCTTC CASSLAEGWVGYTF
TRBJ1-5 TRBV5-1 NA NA TGCGCCAGCAGCTTGGATCCCCAGGGCGGAAATCAGCCCCAGCATTTT CASSLDPQGGNQPQHF
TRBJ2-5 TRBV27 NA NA TGTGCCAGCAGTTTAAGCGTCCAGAACCAAGAGACCCAGTACTTC CASSLSVQNQETQYF
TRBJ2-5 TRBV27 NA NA TGTGCCAGCAGTCCCACGGGGCCACCTCAAGAGACCCAGTACTTC CASSPTGPPQETQYF
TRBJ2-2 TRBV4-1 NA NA TGCGCCAGCAGCCAAGCCGGGAACACCGGGGAGCTGTTTTTT CASSQAGNTGELFF
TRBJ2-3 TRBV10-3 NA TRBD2 TGTGCCGGGGGGGACGACGCCCGCTTCAACACAGATACGCAGTATTTT CAGGDDARFNTDTQYF
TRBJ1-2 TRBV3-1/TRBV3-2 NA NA TGTGCCAGCAGCAACCGACAGGTCTCCTCTAACTATGGCTACACCTTC CASSNRQVSSNYGYTF
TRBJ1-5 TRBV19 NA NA TGTGCCAGTAATCCTTTCGAGGGAGGGCTACAGCCCCAGCATTTT CASNPFEGGLQPQHF
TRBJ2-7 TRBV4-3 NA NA TGCGCCAGCAGCCAAGATCGTATGGCTACGGCCGAGCAGTACTTC CASSQDRMATAEQYF
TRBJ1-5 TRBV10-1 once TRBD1 TGCGCCAGGAAAAAGACAGGGGTAGTTCAGCCCCAGCATTTT CARKKTGVVQPQHF
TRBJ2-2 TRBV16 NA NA TGTGCCAGCAGCCAGTTAGACGGGGAGCTGTTTTTT CASSQLDGELFF
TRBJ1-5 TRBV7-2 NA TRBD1 TGTGCCAGCAGCTTAGGATGGGGGACAGCAAATCAGCCCCAGCATTTT CASSLGWGTANQPQHF
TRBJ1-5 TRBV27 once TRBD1 TGTGCCAGCAGCTCGACCACAGGGGGCAATCAGCCCCAGCATTTT CASSSTTGGNQPQHF
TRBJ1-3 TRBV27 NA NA TGTGCCATCCCGGACAGCTCTGGAAACACCATATATTTT CAIPDSSGNTIYF
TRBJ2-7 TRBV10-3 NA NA TGTGCCATCATAGCGGACAACGAGCAGTACTTC CAIIADNEQYF
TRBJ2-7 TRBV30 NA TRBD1 TGTGCCTGGACCGGAGGGACAGGGGCCTACGAGCAGTACTTC CAWTGGTGAYEQYF
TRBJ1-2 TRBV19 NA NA TGTGCCAGTCTCCCGGGGTTTAACTATGGCTACACCTTC CASLPGFNYGYTF
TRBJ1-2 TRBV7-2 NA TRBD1 TGTGCCAGCAGGAAACAGGGGGACTATGGCTACACCTTC CASRKQGDYGYTF
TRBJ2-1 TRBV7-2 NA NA TGTGCCAGCAGCTTAGCGCAGCTTAGACAGGCGTACAATGAGCAGTTCTTC CASSLAQLRQAYNEQFF
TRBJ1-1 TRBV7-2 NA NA TGTGCCAGCAGCTTAGAGGGCAGCTCAGCGAACACTGAAGCTTTCTTT CASSLEGSSANTEAFF
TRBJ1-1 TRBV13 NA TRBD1 TGTGCCAGCAGCCCGCGACAGGGGGCGTACACTGAAGCTTTCTTT CASSPRQGAYTEAFF
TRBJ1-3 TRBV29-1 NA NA TGCAGCGTTGATAAGGGGGACACCATATATTTT CSVDKGDTIYF
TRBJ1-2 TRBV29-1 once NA TGCAGCGTTGGGGGGGGCTATGGCTACACCTTC CSVGGGYGYTF
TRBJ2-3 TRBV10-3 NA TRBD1 TGTGCCATCAGTGAGTCCACAGGGGACAATACGCAGTATTTT CAISESTGDNTQYF
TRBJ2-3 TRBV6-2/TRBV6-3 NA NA TGTGCCAGCAGTTCCAGGGTGGACGGCACAGATACGCAGTATTTT CASSSRVDGTDTQYF
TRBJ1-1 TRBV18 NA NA TGTGCCAGCTCACCACACGAAGGGAACACTGAAGCTTTCTTT CASSPHEGNTEAFF
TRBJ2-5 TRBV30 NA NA TGTGCCTGGAGTGTACCGGGGCTGAAGGGGGAGACCCAGTACTTC CAWSVPGLKGETQYF
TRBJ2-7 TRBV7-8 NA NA TGTGCCAGCAGCTCGACAGTTCCCTACGAGCAGTACTTC CASSSTVPYEQYF
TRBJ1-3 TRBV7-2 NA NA TGTGCCAGCAGCCTAGGACCGATAAGCTCTGGAAACACCATATATTTT CASSLGPISSGNTIYF
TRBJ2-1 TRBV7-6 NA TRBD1 TGTGCCATTTCGAAGGACAGGGCAAGTTACAATGAGCAGTTCTTC CAISKDRASYNEQFF
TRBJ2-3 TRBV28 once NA TGTGCCAGCAGTTCCCCCGCCCAGGGTAGCACAGATACGCAGTATTTT CASSSPAQGSTDTQYF
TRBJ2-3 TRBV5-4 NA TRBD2 TGTGCCAGCAGCGCGGGGGGTTTTAGCACAGATACGCAGTATTTT CASSAGGFSTDTQYF
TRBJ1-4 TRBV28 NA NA TGTGCCAGCAGTTCGGGACGACTTGCAACTAATGAAAAACTGTTTTTT CASSSGRLATNEKLFF
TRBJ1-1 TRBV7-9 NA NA TGTGCCAGCAGCATTAAGAACACTGAAGCTTTCTTT CASSIKNTEAFF
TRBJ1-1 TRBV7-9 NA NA TGTGCCAGCAGCTTGGGAGGGGGGGCTGTCACTGAAGCTTTCTTT CASSLGGGAVTEAFF
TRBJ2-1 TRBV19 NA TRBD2 TGTGCCAGTAGGTTAGCGGGATACTACAATGAGCAGTTCTTC CASRLAGYYNEQFF
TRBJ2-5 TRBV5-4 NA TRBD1 TGTGCCAGCAGCCAAACAGGGGGCATGCAGACCCAGTACTTC CASSQTGGMQTQYF
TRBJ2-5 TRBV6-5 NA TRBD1 TGTGCCAGCAGTCTAACAGGGGAGTCGAGAGAGACCCAGTACTTC CASSLTGESRETQYF
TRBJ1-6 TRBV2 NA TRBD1 TGTGCCAGCAGTATAAGGACAGGGAACTATTCACCCCTCCACTTT CASSIRTGNYSPLHF
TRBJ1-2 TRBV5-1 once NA TGCGCCAGCAGCTTGGAACAGACCTATGGCTACACCTTC CASSLEQTYGYTF
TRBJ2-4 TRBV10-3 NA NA TGTGCCATCAGTGAGTCCCCCGGTGGGTTCGAAAACATTCAGTACTTC CAISESPGGFENIQYF
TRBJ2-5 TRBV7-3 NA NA TGTGCCAGCAGCTTAGAACGGCAAGAGACCCAGTACTTC CASSLERQETQYF
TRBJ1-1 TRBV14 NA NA TGTGCCAGCGGGCGAGGGTGGAACACTGAAGCTTTCTTT CASGRGWNTEAFF
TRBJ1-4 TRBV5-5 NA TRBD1 TGTGCCAGCAGCTCCGGGACAGTTAATGAAAAACTGTTTTTT CASSSGTVNEKLFF
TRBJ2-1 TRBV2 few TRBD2 TGTGCCAGCATTGACGTGGCTAGCGGATACAATGAGCAGTTCTTC CASIDVASGYNEQFF
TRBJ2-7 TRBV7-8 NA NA TGTGCCAGCAGCCTGGCGGGTCCCGGCGAGCAGTACTTC CASSLAGPGEQYF
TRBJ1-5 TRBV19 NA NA TGTGCCAGTAGTCAAGACGGAAGTAATCAGCCCCAGCATTTT CASSQDGSNQPQHF
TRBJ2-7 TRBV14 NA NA TGTGCCAGCAGCCACCTGGCCTACTACGAGCAGTACTTC CASSHLAYYEQYF
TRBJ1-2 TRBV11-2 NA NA TGTGCCAGCAGCTCAGGGCAGCGAGTCTACACCTTC CASSSGQRVYTF